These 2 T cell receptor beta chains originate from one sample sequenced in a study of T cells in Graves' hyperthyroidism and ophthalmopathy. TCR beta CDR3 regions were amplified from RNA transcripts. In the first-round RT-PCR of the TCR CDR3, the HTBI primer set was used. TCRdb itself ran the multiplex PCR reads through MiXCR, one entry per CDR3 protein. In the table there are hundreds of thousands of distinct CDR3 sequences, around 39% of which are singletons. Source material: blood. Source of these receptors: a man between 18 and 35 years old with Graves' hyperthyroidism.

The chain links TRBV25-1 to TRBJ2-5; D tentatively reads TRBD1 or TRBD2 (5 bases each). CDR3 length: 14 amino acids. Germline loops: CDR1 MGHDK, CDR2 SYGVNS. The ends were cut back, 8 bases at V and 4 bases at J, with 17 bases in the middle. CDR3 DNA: TGTGCCAGCTCACCGTCCTTTGGGGGAGAGACCCAGTACTTC. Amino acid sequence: CASSPSFGGETQYF.

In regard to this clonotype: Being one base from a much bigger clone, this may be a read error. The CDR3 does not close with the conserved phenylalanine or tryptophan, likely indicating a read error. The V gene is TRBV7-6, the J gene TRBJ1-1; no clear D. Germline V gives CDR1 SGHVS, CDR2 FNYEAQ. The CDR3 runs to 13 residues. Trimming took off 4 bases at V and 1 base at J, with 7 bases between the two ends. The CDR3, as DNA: TGTGCCAGCAGCTCGCCCTCGAACACTGAAGCTTTCCTT. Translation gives CASSSPSNTEAFL.